These 15 T cell receptor beta chains originate from one sample sequenced in a study of blood T cell repertoires in COVID-19. The assay was immunoSEQ multiplex PCR, and TCRdb's table has in-frame clones only and misses some. This sample has more than 140,000 clones, with around 83% found just once. The sample taken for sequencing was peripheral blood. Every receptor here comes from a woman aged 50 to 65 in a cohort sampled during active or convalescent COVID-19.

The rearrangement joins TRBV7-3 to TRBJ2-1; 8 bases agree with TRBD2. Germline CDR1 is SGHTA and CDR2 is FQGTGA. The CDR3 extends over 15 amino acids. J was trimmed by 3 bases and V by 5 bases; bases with no gene match: 6. The CDR3 protein is CASSNSGADYNEQFF. DNA for the CDR3: TGTGCCAGCAGCAATAGCGGGGCCGACTACAATGAGCAGTTCTTC.

The chain couples TRBV6-6 to TRBJ1-5; 9 nucleotides line up with TRBD1. The V gene end was trimmed by 5 bases and the J gene end by 7 bases; junction bases not matched to a gene: 3. Germline V gene lookup returns CDR1 MNHNY and CDR2 SVGAGI (reference sequence). The length of the CDR3 is 13 residues. The CDR3 here is CASSRDRAQPQHF. The CDR3 DNA reads as TGTGCCAGCAGTCGGGACAGGGCCCAGCCCCAGCATTTT.

V is TRBV5-1 and J is TRBJ1-1; D possibly corresponds to TRBD1 (6 bases). Germline V lookup: CDR1 SGHRS, CDR2 YFSETQ. V gave up 4 bases and J gave up 1 base, with 17 bases separating them. CDR3 length: 16 residues. CDR3 nucleotide sequence: TGCGCCAGCAGCCTCCCTAAACCGACAGGGAACACTGAAGCTTTCTTT. Protein product: CASSLPKPTGNTEAFF.

V is TRBV11-2 and J is TRBJ1-4; 8 bases map to TRBD1. The trim removed 4 bases at V and 7 bases at J, leaving 11 bases unmatched. Germline values: CDR1 SGHAT, CDR2 FQNNGV. The CDR3 extends over 16 amino acids. Written as DNA, the CDR3 is TGTGCCAGCAGCTCTGACAGGGGATTGGGTCGTGAAAAACTGTTTTTT. Its protein product is CASSSDRGLGREKLFF.

This clone has just one count. The chain employs TRBV7-8 and TRBJ2-5; possibly TRBD2 for D (6 bases). This CDR3 has 16 amino acids. The V end was cut by 5 bases, the J end by 7 bases, with 23 bases between. Germline V gives CDR1 SGHVS, CDR2 FQNEAQ. The CDR3 sequence: CASSQTPGTQKGTQYF. As DNA, the CDR3 is TGTGCCAGCAGCCAGACCCCCGGGACTCAGAAAGGGACCCAGTACTTC.

The chain's CDR3 is CASSLAGSETQYF. CDR3 in DNA: TGCGCCAGCAGCTTGGCGGGTTCAGAGACCCAGTACTTC. This chain joins TRBV5-1 and TRBJ2-5; D unresolved. Trimming left V 0 bases short and J 4 bases short, with 7 bases between. The CDR3 has 13 residues. Looked up from germline, CDR1 is SGHRS and CDR2 is YFSETQ.

As for this clone: This specimen includes other DNA sequences encoding the same CDR3. V is TRBV4-1 and J is TRBJ1-5, with D unresolved. The CDR3 runs 14 residues. V dropped 3 bases and J dropped 3 bases, with 9 bases sitting between them. Germline V gene lookup returns CDR1 MGHRA and CDR2 YSYEKL. CDR3 coding DNA: TGCGCCAGCAGCCAGAGTACCTCCAATCAGCCCCAGCATTTT. Translation gives CASSQSTSNQPQHF.

The chain's CDR3 is CASSQGARTSTDTQYF. The CDR3 DNA reads TGTGCCAGCAGCCAAGGGGCGCGAACTAGCACAGATACGCAGTATTTT. The chain links TRBV3-1 (or the pseudogene TRBV3-2) to TRBJ2-3; D unresolved. V dropped 1 base and J dropped 0 bases, with 11 bases sitting between them. Germline V lookup: CDR1 LGHDT, CDR2 YNNKEL (reference sequence). This CDR3 region has 16 residues.

The chain combines TRBV6-5 with TRBJ2-5, with D maybe TRBD2 (5 bases). The CDR3 is 13 amino acids. From germline, CDR1 is MNHEY and CDR2 SVGAGI. V was cut by 6 bases and J by 7 bases, with 15 bases left in between. CDR3 DNA sequence: TGTGCCAGCAGACCACCCATGGAGGCGACCCAGTACTTC. Its protein product is CASRPPMEATQYF.

The rearrangement links TRBV7-3 to TRBJ2-1, with D possibly matching TRBD1 (6 bases). CDR3 length: 13 amino acids. The germline gives CDR1 SGHTA, CDR2 FQGTGA. V dropped 6 bases and J dropped 5 bases, with 11 bases sitting between them. Here the CDR3 DNA reads TGTGCCAGCAGATCCGAGGGGGACAATGAGCAGTTCTTC. This translates into CASRSEGDNEQFF.

V gene TRBV15 combines with J gene TRBJ2-3; TRBD1 agrees at 9 bases. Trimming removed 4 bases from V and 6 bases from J; junction bases left unmatched: 5. Germline V gene sequence: CDR1 LNHNV, CDR2 YYDKDF (reference sequence). This CDR3 has 14 amino acids. CDR3 bases: TGTGCCACCAGCACCCGGACAGGGGTTGATACGCAGTATTTT. Encoded protein: CATSTRTGVDTQYF. The whole variable domain, remainder taken from reference TRBV15 and TRBJ2-3, is DAMVIQNPRYQVTQFGKPVTLSCSQTLNHNVMYWYQQKSSQAPKLLFHYYDKDFNNEADTPDNFQSRRPNTSFCFLDIRSPGLGDTAMYLCATSTRTGVDTQYFGPGTRLTVL.

J is TRBJ2-2 and V is TRBV9; 8 nucleotides align to TRBD1. The CDR3 contains 16 residues. The J segment lost 0 bases and the V segment lost 1 base, leaving 2 bases of the junction unmatched. Germline CDR1 reads SGDLS; CDR2 reads YYNGEE. Here the CDR3 DNA reads TGTGCCAGCAGCGTAAGGACAGGGACGAACACCGGGGAGCTGTTTTTT. This encodes CASSVRTGTNTGELFF.

About this clone: At one of its ends the junction is not consistent with the germline gene, which may arise from a read error. The gene calls are TRBV5-6 and TRBJ2-7; 8 bases are shared with TRBD2. Germline CDR1 reads SGHDT; CDR2 reads YYEEEE. There are 11 residues in the CDR3. The CDR3 sequence: CASSRQRELLF. CDR3 DNA: TGTGCCAGCAGCCGACAGCGGGAGCTTCTCTTC.

This chain links TRBV19 with TRBJ2-1; a weak D match, TRBD2 (6 bases). V was shortened by 4 bases and J by 1 base, with 8 bases between the two germline ends. CDR1 is LNHDA and CDR2 is SQIVND in the germline V gene (reference sequence). The CDR3 spans 14 residues. CDR3 coding DNA: TGTGCCAGTAGTAGTGCGGGGTCCTACAATGAGCAGTTCTTC. It codes for CASSSAGSYNEQFF.

The chain recombines TRBV19 with TRBJ1-6, with D possibly being TRBD1 (5 bases). V lost 1 base, J lost 0 bases, and 10 bases lay in between. Germline CDR1 is LNHDA and CDR2 is SQIVND (reference sequence). The CDR3 runs 17 residues. The CDR3 spells CASSIGGAPSYNSPLHF. CDR3 nucleotide sequence: TGTGCCAGTAGTATAGGTGGGGCTCCCTCCTATAATTCACCCCTCCACTTT. Together with reference TRBV19 and TRBJ1-6, the CDR3 gives the full variable domain: DGGITQSPKYLFRKEGQNVTLSCEQNLNHDAMYWYRQDPGQGLRLIYYSQIVNDFQKGDIAEGYSVSREKKESFPLTVTSAQKNPTAFYLCASSIGGAPSYNSPLHFGNGTRLTVT.